The 29 T cell receptor beta chains given below trace back to one sample, sequenced in a study of regulatory T cells in long-lasting Graves disease. Time point in this sample: persistent/refractory GD, antithyroid drugs over 5 years with positive TRAb. There was RNA extracted from PBMCs, and the TCR library was made from it. In building TCR beta libraries, iRepertoire HTBI primers were used together with Arm-PCR of CDR3 regions. TCRdb itself ran the multiplex PCR reads through MiXCR, one entry per CDR3 protein. The table records hundreds of thousands of distinct CDR3 sequences, 20% to 25% of them present only once. The specimen was peripheral blood mononuclear cells (PBMCs), collected when the disease was refractory, from a patient treated with antithyroid drugs. The receptors derive from a female donor with Graves disease.

This clonotype turned up a few times. The rearrangement uses TRBV2 and TRBJ1-4; D remains ambiguous. The CDR3 has 14 residues. Germline assignment: CDR1 SNHLY and CDR2 FYNNEI. Trimming took off 4 bases at V and 7 bases at J, with 13 bases between the two ends. The CDR3 region is CASSGPGGGEKLFF. The CDR3, as DNA: TGTGCCAGCAGTGGACCGGGAGGAGGTGAAAAACTGTTTTTT.

This clonotype has more than one count but fewer than ten. This sequence joins TRBV4-3 and TRBJ2-7; D is unclear. The CDR3 is made up of 15 amino acids. Trimming removed 0 bases from V and 4 bases from J, with 13 bases in between. Germline V gives CDR1 LGHNA, CDR2 YSLEER. CDR3 residues: CASSQDRTGQYEQYF. Here the CDR3 DNA reads TGCGCCAGCAGCCAAGATCGTACGGGCCAATACGAGCAGTACTTC.

This clonotype came up many times. The CDR3 here is CASSLSRGGFYEQYF. The CDR3 DNA reads TGTGCCAGCAGCTTGTCACGGGGGGGCTTCTACGAGCAGTACTTC. This sequence joins TRBV7-2 and TRBJ2-7; 8 bases line up with TRBD2. The trim removed 3 bases at V and 3 bases at J, leaving 7 bases unmatched. The germline V gene encodes CDR1 SGHTA and CDR2 FQGNSA. This CDR3 is 15 amino acids long.

This clonotype was recorded many times. The chain is built from TRBV27 and TRBJ1-1, with TRBD1 matching over 7 bases. Looked up from germline, CDR1 is MNHEY and CDR2 is SMNVEV (reference sequence). CDR3 length equals 14 residues. V was pared by 6 bases and J by 4 bases, with 8 bases of the junction left unmatched. The CDR3 sequence: CASSEDRLLTEAFF. The CDR3 DNA reads as TGTGCCAGCAGCGAGGACAGGCTGCTCACTGAAGCTTTCTTT.

On this clonotype itself: This may arise from a read error, as a much more abundant clone is one base away. V is TRBV7-9 and J is TRBJ1-4, with 7 positions matching TRBD1. The V gene end was trimmed by 2 bases and the J gene end by 8 bases; junction bases not matched to a gene: 5. The CDR3 spans 14 residues. In germline, CDR1 is SEHNR, CDR2 FQNEAQ (reference sequence). Here the CDR3 DNA reads TGTGCCAGCAGCTTATTCCAGGGGGGAGAAAAACTGTTTTTT. This encodes CASSLFQGGEKLFF.

This clonotype was detected only a few times. The chain recombines TRBV20-1 with TRBJ1-2; 7 positions match TRBD1. There are 13 residues in the CDR3. V was clipped by 2 bases and J by 6 bases; unmatched bases: 6. From germline, CDR1 is DFQATT and CDR2 SNEGSKA (reference sequence). In DNA form, the CDR3 reads TGCAGTGCTAGACAACAGGGGATCCATGGCTACACCTTC. It yields the protein CSARQQGIHGYTF.

This clonotype has a handful of counts. The chain uses TRBV30 and TRBJ2-1; 9 bases match TRBD1. The CDR3 covers 13 residues. Germline V CDR1 and CDR2: GTSNPN, SVGIG (reference sequence). The trim removed 1 base at V and 8 bases at J, leaving 3 bases unmatched. CDR3 protein: CAWSAGQGHEQFF. CDR3 nucleotide sequence: TGTGCCTGGAGTGCGGGACAGGGACATGAGCAGTTCTTC.

Comment on this clonotype: Just one base apart from a much larger clone, this may be a read error. The chain has TRBV6-1 and TRBJ1-2; 9 bases align to TRBD1. Germline CDR1 and CDR2: MNHNS and SASEGT. The CDR3 sequence is 15 residues long. The CDR3 loop reads CASRYLSDRGYGCTF. Here the CDR3 DNA reads TGTGCCAGCAGATACCTATCGGACAGGGGATATGGCTGCACCTTC.

The sample holds many counts of this clonotype. This chain joins TRBV28 and TRBJ2-1, with 10 bases that match TRBD2. Germline CDR1 and CDR2: MDHEN and SYDVKM. V lost 6 bases, J lost 7 bases, and 9 bases stayed unmatched. CDR3 length: 15 residues. CDR3 coding DNA: TGTGCCAGCAGCTCGGGACTAGCGAGGGCTAATGAGCAGTTCTTC. Translated: CASSSGLARANEQFF.

A word on this clonotype: A read error is likely here: a far larger clone is one base away. The gene calls are TRBV6-9 and TRBJ2-7; TRBD1 might be the D (5 bases). Per germline, CDR1 MNHGY and CDR2 SVAAGI. The CDR3 loop spans 16 amino acids. V was pared by 3 bases and J by 3 bases, with 18 bases between. In DNA form, the CDR3 reads TGTGCCAGCAGTTACATAGCTTTCGGACATCTCTACGAGCAGTACTTC. Its translation is CASSYIAFGHLYEQYF.

Many counts were recorded for this clonotype. The rearrangement uses TRBV28 and TRBJ1-2, with TRBD1 identical over 7 bases. Trimming at V came to 5 bases and at J to 5 bases, leaving 14 bases not matched to a gene. The CDR3 runs 16 residues. The germline V gene encodes CDR1 MDHEN and CDR2 SYDVKM. The CDR3 region has the DNA TGTGCCAGCAGTCCGACCCTCCGGGACAGTATTTATGGCTACACCTTC. Its translation is CASSPTLRDSIYGYTF.

Only a few counts were recorded for this clonotype. V is TRBV27 and J is TRBJ1-1; D is unclear. Trimming removed 5 bases from V and 6 bases from J, with 16 bases in between. In germline, CDR1 is MNHEY, CDR2 SMNVEV (reference sequence). CDR3 length: 14 amino acids. The chain's CDR3 is CASSPRGVQSEAFF. CDR3 nucleotide sequence: TGTGCCAGCAGTCCTCGCGGGGTTCAGTCTGAAGCTTTCTTT.

The V call is TRBV4-2, the J call TRBJ2-7; possibly TRBD2 for D (6 bases). Trimming shortened V by 0 bases and J by 3 bases, and 15 bases separated the two germline ends. Germline CDR1 is LGHNA and CDR2 is YNFKEQ. The CDR3 spans 16 residues. The CDR3 protein is CASSQEAASEVYEQYF. CDR3 DNA sequence: TGTGCCAGCAGCCAAGAAGCGGCTAGCGAGGTCTACGAGCAGTACTTC.

The genes are TRBV7-9 and TRBJ2-2, with D possibly matching TRBD2 (5 bases). V was cut by 4 bases and J by 1 base, with 19 bases left in between. CDR3 length equals 18 residues. Germline CDR1 is SEHNR and CDR2 is FQNEAQ (reference sequence). This chain's CDR3 is CASSSRFRSEKNTGELFF. DNA for the CDR3: TGTGCCAGCAGCTCCCGTTTTCGTAGCGAGAAGAACACCGGGGAGCTGTTTTTT.

This clonotype has a count of ten or more. The genes are TRBV11-3 and TRBJ2-7; possibly TRBD2 for D (5 bases). CDR3 length: 14 residues. Deletions cut 3 bases from V and 2 bases from J, with 11 bases between. CDR1 SGHNT and CDR2 YENEEA come from the germline V gene. As DNA, the CDR3 is TGTGCCAGCAGCTTGGATCCTAGCACCTACGAGCAGTACTTC. Amino acid sequence: CASSLDPSTYEQYF.

In this sample, this clonotype turned up many times. This chain joins TRBV28 and TRBJ1-6; 7 nucleotides line up with TRBD1. After removal of 6 bases from V and 8 bases from J, the junction contained 16 bases not matched to a gene. The CDR3 extends over 17 amino acids. The germline V gene has CDR1 MDHEN and CDR2 SYDVKM. CDR3 region: CASSRHHRQGVDSPLHF. The CDR3 DNA sequence: TGTGCCAGCAGCCGGCACCATCGGCAGGGGGTTGATTCACCCCTCCACTTT.

This clonotype has a count of ten or more. The chain is built from TRBV7-2 and TRBJ2-7; D remains ambiguous. Germline CDR1 reads SGHTA; CDR2 reads FQGNSA. The CDR3 is 11 residues long. V was shortened by 7 bases and J by 5 bases, with 9 bases between the two germline ends. CDR3 sequence reads: CASTQDHEQYF. Written as DNA, the CDR3 is TGTGCCAGCACTCAGGACCACGAGCAGTACTTC.

This clonotype was seen more than once but under ten times. The chain couples TRBV28 to TRBJ2-3, with unresolved D. The CDR3 runs 10 residues. V lost 4 bases and J 8 bases, leaving 4 bases between the germline ends. The germline CDR1 and CDR2 sequences are MDHEN and SYDVKM. The CDR3 is CASSYITQYF. CDR3 nucleotide sequence: TGTGCCAGCAGTTACATTACGCAGTATTTT.

The chain combines TRBV28 with TRBJ1-3; D is unresolved. V lost 3 bases, J lost 3 bases, and 12 bases lay in between. The germline gives CDR1 MDHEN, CDR2 SYDVKM. CDR3 length: 15 amino acids. CDR3 bases: TGTGCCAGCAGTTTCAGGCTACTGGGTGGAAACACCATATATTTT. Translation: CASSFRLLGGNTIYF. Full variable domain (rest looked up from reference TRBV28 and TRBJ1-3): DVKVTQSSRYLVKRTGEKVFLECVQDMDHENMFWYRQDPGLGLRLIYFSYDVKMKEKGDIPEGYSVSREKKERFSLILESASTNQTSMYLCASSFRLLGGNTIYFGEGSWLTVV.

Only a few counts were recorded for this clonotype. V usage is TRBV7-6 and J usage is TRBJ2-2; 7 bases align to TRBD1. V lost 3 bases, J lost 4 bases, and 5 bases stayed unmatched. This CDR3 is built from 15 residues. Germline lookup yields CDR1 SGHVS and CDR2 FNYEAQ. The CDR3 here is CASSFGTATTGELFF. In nucleotides, the CDR3 is TGTGCCAGCAGCTTTGGGACAGCAACCACCGGGGAGCTGTTTTTT.

This clonotype was counted at least ten times. CDR3 sequence: CASRPAGTFSYEQYF. The CDR3 bases are TGTGCCAGCAGACCCGCCGGGACTTTCTCCTACGAGCAGTACTTC. This chain links TRBV11-2 with TRBJ2-7, with a possible D match to TRBD2 (6 bases). Trimming removed 6 bases at V and 0 bases at J, with 15 bases between. The CDR3 covers 15 residues. The germline V gene encodes CDR1 SGHAT and CDR2 FQNNGV. The variable domain in full, with the rest retrieved from reference TRBV11-2 and TRBJ2-7, is EAGVAQSPRYKIIEKRQSVAFWCNPISGHATLYWYQQILGQGPKLLIQFQNNGVVDDSQLPKDRFSAERLKGVDSTLKIQPAKLEDSAVYLCASRPAGTFSYEQYFGPGTRLTVT.

The sample holds many counts of this clonotype. The J gene is TRBJ1-1, the V gene TRBV28; weak D call: TRBD1 (5 bases). CDR1 MDHEN and CDR2 SYDVKM come from the germline V gene. The CDR3 is 13 amino acids. Trimming removed 6 bases from V and 12 bases from J, with 20 bases in between. The CDR3 bases are TGTGCCAGCAGACCCCCAAGGGCAGGGCTTACTTTCTTT. Translation: CASRPPRAGLTFF.

This chain connects TRBV7-3 to TRBJ2-1, with TRBD1 identical over 7 bases. With 6 bases clipped from V and 5 bases from J, the junction kept 10 bases outside the gene matches. Germline V lookup: CDR1 SGHTA, CDR2 FQGTGA. CDR3 length: 15 residues. In nucleotides, the CDR3 is TGTGCCAGCAGTTTTAATTGGGACAGAGACAATGAGCAGTTCTTC. It is translated as CASSFNWDRDNEQFF. Combining the CDR3 with reference TRBV7-3 and TRBJ2-1 gives the whole variable domain GAGVSQTPSNKVTEKGKYVELRCDPISGHTALYWYRQSLGQGPEFLIYFQGTGAADDSGLPNDRFFAVRPEGSVSTLKIQRTERGDSAVYLCASSFNWDRDNEQFFGPGTRLTVL.

As regards this clonotype: A read error may produce the germline difference seen at one junction end. The chain is built from TRBV13 and TRBJ2-5; 8 nucleotides line up with TRBD2. Germline V gene data show CDR1 as PRHDT and CDR2 as FYEKMQ (reference sequence). The CDR3 contains 15 residues. For the CDR3, the DNA is TGCGCCAGCAGCCGAACGGGGGGGCGTGAAGAGACCCAGTACTTC. It specifies CASSRTGGREETQYF.

This clonotype turned up a few times. The J gene is TRBJ2-3, the V gene TRBV11-2, with a tentative D call TRBD2 (5 bases). The V end was cut by 0 bases, the J end by 8 bases, with 9 bases between. The CDR3 extends over 13 amino acids. Germline CDR1 is SGHAT and CDR2 is FQNNGV. In nucleotides, the CDR3 is TGTGCCAGCAGCTTAGATGACGGGGTTACGCAGTATTTT. Translation: CASSLDDGVTQYF.

This sequence joins TRBV9 and TRBJ1-4; tentatively, D is TRBD1 (5 bases). The CDR3 is made up of 15 amino acids. CDR1 and CDR2 from the germline V gene are SGDLS and YYNGEE. Trimming left V 3 bases short and J 8 bases short, with 17 bases between. The CDR3 spells CASSAQEGRGEKLFF. CDR3 DNA: TGTGCCAGCAGCGCCCAAGAGGGGAGGGGCGAAAAACTGTTTTTT.

The chain is built from TRBV19 and TRBJ1-1, with D uncertain. The CDR3 consists of 13 residues. Between the trimmed V and J ends, which lost 1 base and 0 bases, there was a span of 3 bases. Germline V gene sequence: CDR1 LNHDA, CDR2 SQIVND (reference sequence). CDR3 nucleotide sequence: TGTGCCAGTAGTATAGCGGTGAACACTGAAGCTTTCTTT. It specifies CASSIAVNTEAFF.

V is TRBV6-2 or TRBV6-3 and J is TRBJ1-2; 7 bases align to TRBD1. The CDR3 runs 13 residues. Germline V gives CDR1 MNHEY, CDR2 SVGEGT. The ends lost 6 bases at V and 7 bases at J; junction bases unmatched: 8. CDR3 loop: CASSPDRDVGYTF. The CDR3 coding sequence is TGTGCCAGCAGCCCCGACAGGGATGTTGGCTACACCTTC.

This clonotype appeared once. This chain joins TRBV28 and TRBJ2-7; maybe TRBD2 (5 bases). V was clipped by 6 bases and J by 2 bases, with 14 bases between them. The CDR3 contains 14 residues. Germline CDR1 and CDR2: MDHEN and SYDVKM. The CDR3 loop is CASRAPGSPYEQYF. CDR3 bases: TGTGCCAGCAGGGCTCCGGGATCCCCCTACGAGCAGTACTTC.